Listed here are 28 T cell receptor beta chains from one sample, sequenced in a study of blood T cell repertoires in COVID-19. Clones were read by immunoSEQ multiplex PCR, and TCRdb kept only the in-frame ones, dropping some. Among about 150,000 clones listed, about 89% were seen once. Material for sequencing was peripheral blood. Receptors originate from a man aged 60 to 75 with active or convalescent COVID-19.

The CDR3 here is CASSGRGQPQHF. For the CDR3, the DNA is TGTGCCAGTAGTGGCAGGGGTCAGCCCCAGCATTTT. The chain couples TRBV19 to TRBJ1-5; D is perhaps TRBD1 (6 bases). Germline CDR1 is LNHDA and CDR2 is SQIVND (reference sequence). There are 12 residues in the CDR3. Trimming took 5 bases from V and 6 from J, leaving 8 bases between them.

The chain is built from TRBV28 and TRBJ1-2; TRBD1 might be the D (6 bases). Trimming removed 1 base from V and 7 bases from J, with 16 bases in between. The CDR3 is 15 residues long. CDR1 is MDHEN, CDR2 SYDVKM, per germline. CDR3 nucleotide sequence: TGTGCCAGCAGTTTATTAAGCAGGGGAGGGGGTGGCTACACCTTC. Translation gives CASSLLSRGGGGYTF.

This clone was seen a few times. V is TRBV29-1 and J is TRBJ2-7, with 9 bases fitting TRBD1. The CDR3 length is 15 residues. The germline V gene has CDR1 SQVTM and CDR2 ANQGSEA. V shed 3 bases, J shed 4 bases, and the junction held 10 bases outside the gene matches. The CDR3 DNA is TGCAGCGTTGAGGGGCCACAGGGGGCAGGATACGAGCAGTACTTC. It translates to CSVEGPQGAGYEQYF.

V gene TRBV6-2 or TRBV6-3 combines with J gene TRBJ2-2; 7 nucleotides match TRBD1. Per germline, CDR1 MNHEY and CDR2 SVGEGT. The CDR3 is 15 residues long. V dropped 6 bases and J dropped 4; count of bases not matched to a gene: 8. In DNA, the CDR3 is TGTGCCAGCAGCTTCGGACAGGAGAGCACCGGGGAGCTGTTTTTT. As protein: CASSFGQESTGELFF.

V and J are TRBV5-1 and TRBJ1-3, with 9 bases that match TRBD1. V shed 3 bases and J 7 bases; nucleotides not matched to a gene: 8. The V gene's germline CDR1 is SGHRS and CDR2 YFSETQ. CDR3 size: 15 residues. The CDR3 region has the DNA TGCGCCAGCAGCTCCTCCGGGACAGGGCCGAACACCATATATTTT. Protein product: CASSSSGTGPNTIYF. Together with reference TRBV5-1 and TRBJ1-3, the CDR3 gives the full variable domain: KAGVTQTPRYLIKTRGQQVTLSCSPISGHRSVSWYQQTPGQGLQFLFEYFSETQRNKGNFPGRFSGRQFSNSRSEMNVSTLELGDSALYLCASSSSGTGPNTIYFGEGSWLTVV.

The CDR3 spells CATHPGGEWNIQYF. CDR3 in DNA: TGTGCCACCCATCCTGGGGGGGAGTGGAACATTCAGTACTTC. The genes are TRBV10-3 and TRBJ2-4; 7 nucleotides align to TRBD2. Germline V gene sequence: CDR1 ENHRY, CDR2 SYGVKD. The V segment lost 10 bases and the J segment 7 bases; nucleotides outside the gene matches: 13. The CDR3 has 14 residues.

The V call is TRBV5-4, the J call TRBJ1-5, with 9 bases identical to TRBD1. CDR3 length: 14 residues. Trimming took 4 bases from V and 4 from J; bases not matched to a gene: 3. Per germline, CDR1 SGHNT and CDR2 YYREEE (reference sequence). CDR3 in amino acids: CASSRDRENQPQHF. The CDR3 nucleotides read TGTGCCAGCAGCCGGGACAGGGAAAATCAGCCCCAGCATTTT.

DNA for the CDR3: TGTGCCACCACCGGGACAGTGAACACCGGGGAGCTGTTTTTT. This encodes CATTGTVNTGELFF. The rearrangement links TRBV24-1 to TRBJ2-2, with 7 bases lining up with TRBD1. Germline V gives CDR1 KGHDR, CDR2 SFDVKD. Trimming at V came to 8 bases and at J to 1 base, leaving 3 bases not matched to a gene. The CDR3 loop spans 14 amino acids.

The gene calls are TRBV28 and TRBJ1-2; maybe TRBD1 (5 bases). Germline lookup yields CDR1 MDHEN and CDR2 SYDVKM. The ends were cut back, 4 bases at V and 2 bases at J, with 11 bases in the middle. CDR3 length: 14 residues. Written as DNA, the CDR3 is TGTGCCAGCAGTTCGGGGGACGGAAACTATGGCTACACCTTC. It translates to CASSSGDGNYGYTF.

On this clone: The sample holds other DNA sequences that translate to the same CDR3. V gene TRBV6-5 combines with J gene TRBJ1-1, with a possible D match to TRBD1 (5 bases). Germline lookup yields CDR1 MNHEY and CDR2 SVGAGI. This CDR3 has 14 amino acids. V shed 2 bases and J shed 4 bases, with 11 bases lying between them. The CDR3 bases are TGTGCCAGCAGTTACAGGGGTAGGGGCACTGAAGCTTTCTTT. Protein: CASSYRGRGTEAFF.

The table lists this clone with a count of one. The chain links TRBV24-1 to TRBJ2-5; 8 bases fit TRBD1. This CDR3 has 17 amino acids. Germline-derived CDR1 and CDR2 are KGHDR and SFDVKD. V was pared by 2 bases and J by 5 bases, with 12 bases of the junction left unmatched. CDR3 residues: CATSDWIGRQGRETQYF. The CDR3 DNA reads TGTGCCACCAGTGATTGGATTGGAAGACAGGGGAGGGAGACCCAGTACTTC.

This clone was seen once. The chain couples TRBV20-1 to TRBJ2-1, with 8 bases that match TRBD2. The CDR3 spans 11 residues. Trimming cost V 6 bases and J 7 bases; bases outside gene matches: 2. The V gene's germline CDR1 is DFQATT and CDR2 SNEGSKA (reference sequence). This CDR3 reads CSAERENEQFF. CDR3 DNA: TGCAGTGCCGAGCGGGAGAATGAGCAGTTCTTC.

This clone was seen once. The chain joins TRBV27 to TRBJ1-5, with unresolved D. The CDR3 is made up of 16 amino acids. The V gene's germline CDR1 is MNHEY and CDR2 SMNVEV (reference sequence). The ends were cut back, 1 base at V and 4 bases at J, with 14 bases in the middle. The chain's CDR3 is CASSLFGWTANQPQHF. As DNA, the CDR3 is TGTGCCAGCAGTTTATTCGGATGGACTGCAAATCAGCCCCAGCATTTT.

The chain is built from TRBV3-1 (or the pseudogene TRBV3-2) and TRBJ1-5; D not certain. The CDR3 consists of 15 residues. V lost 1 base to trimming and J lost 0 bases, with 7 bases between them. CDR1 is LGHDT and CDR2 is YNNKEL in the germline V gene (reference sequence). This CDR3 is CASSQVTDSNQPQHF. CDR3 DNA: TGTGCCAGCAGCCAAGTTACAGATAGCAATCAGCCCCAGCATTTT.

In DNA, the CDR3 is TGTGCCAGCAGCTTATTGCGGCCTAGCGGGGGGGCGGCAGATACGCAGTATTTT. As protein: CASSLLRPSGGAADTQYF. The rearrangement uses TRBV7-9 and TRBJ2-3; 12 nucleotides match TRBD2. The CDR3 totals 18 residues. Germline V lookup: CDR1 SEHNR, CDR2 FQNEAQ (reference sequence). V trimming: 2 bases; J trimming: 4 bases; junction bases outside the gene matches: 10.

The chain uses TRBV6-2 or TRBV6-3 and TRBJ1-2; D possibly corresponds to TRBD1 (5 bases). V was clipped by 2 bases and J by 4 bases, with 14 bases between them. The CDR3 is 15 amino acids. Per germline, CDR1 MNHEY and CDR2 SVGEGT. The CDR3 DNA follows: TGTGCCAGCAGTTACGGTATGCCCGGGGGCTATGGCTACACCTTC. Its protein product is CASSYGMPGGYGYTF.

This chain joins TRBV27 and TRBJ2-2; 10 bases are a match to TRBD2. Losses at the gene ends were 3 bases for V and 5 bases for J; bases not matched to a gene: 6. Germline lookup yields CDR1 MNHEY and CDR2 SMNVEV (reference sequence). This CDR3 comprises 16 residues. CDR3 residues: CASSLALAGVTGELFF. CDR3 sequence (DNA): TGTGCCAGCAGTTTGGCGCTAGCGGGAGTGACCGGGGAGCTGTTTTTT.

The chain links TRBV6-6 to TRBJ1-2; D is perhaps TRBD1 (5 bases). The CDR3 is 15 residues long. Trimming removed 6 bases from V and 4 bases from J, with 18 bases in between. Germline V gene data show CDR1 as MNHNY and CDR2 as SVGAGI (reference sequence). CDR3 sequence reads: CASRPTAGNSYGYTF. The CDR3 DNA follows: TGTGCCAGCAGACCTACTGCAGGGAATTCCTATGGCTACACCTTC.

This chain links TRBV11-2 with TRBJ1-2; D gene ambiguous. The CDR3 has 15 amino acids. V shed 2 bases and J shed 3 bases, with 13 bases lying between them. Germline V lookup: CDR1 SGHAT, CDR2 FQNNGV. CDR3 amino acids: CASSLRGAAYYGYTF. CDR3 DNA: TGTGCCAGCAGCTTACGGGGTGCAGCCTACTATGGCTACACCTTC.

This chain connects TRBV19 to TRBJ2-3; the D gene is possibly TRBD1 (5 bases). Germline values: CDR1 LNHDA, CDR2 SQIVND (reference sequence). The CDR3 is 14 residues long. V was clipped by 6 bases and J by 6 bases, with 16 bases between them. The CDR3 region is CASSEGAFGDTQYF. As DNA, the CDR3 is TGTGCCAGTAGCGAAGGGGCCTTCGGGGATACGCAGTATTTT.

The chain links TRBV2 to TRBJ2-1, with 9 bases identical to TRBD2. Germline V gives CDR1 SNHLY, CDR2 FYNNEI. CDR3 length: 15 amino acids. Trimming took 7 bases from V and 5 from J; bases not matched to a gene: 9. CDR3 amino acids: CASTVIAGANNEQFF. The CDR3 region has the DNA TGTGCCAGCACGGTGATAGCGGGGGCCAACAATGAGCAGTTCTTC.

This clone was seen a single time. The chain uses TRBV6-2 or TRBV6-3 and TRBJ2-7; the match to TRBD2 covers 10 bases. The CDR3 runs to 15 residues. Trimming at V came to 5 bases and at J to 0 bases, leaving 4 bases not matched to a gene. The germline V gene encodes CDR1 MNHEY and CDR2 SVGEGT. The CDR3 region is CASSPGLASSYEQYF. Here the CDR3 DNA reads TGTGCCAGCAGTCCGGGACTAGCGAGCTCCTACGAGCAGTACTTC.

This sequence joins TRBV5-4 and TRBJ1-5, with 7 bases lining up with TRBD1. The CDR3 is made up of 13 amino acids. Germline assignment: CDR1 SGHNT and CDR2 YYREEE (reference sequence). J gave up 5 bases and V 3 bases, and 2 bases lay outside the gene matches. CDR3 bases: TGTGCCAGCAGCTACGACAGGGATCAGCCCCAGCATTTT. Protein sequence: CASSYDRDQPQHF.

V is TRBV10-3 and J is TRBJ1-1; 7 bases fit TRBD1. V trimming: 7 bases; J trimming: 4 bases; junction bases outside the gene matches: 6. The germline CDR1 and CDR2 sequences are ENHRY and SYGVKD. The CDR3 has 13 amino acids. The CDR3 loop is CAIKGGSGTEAFF. The DNA for the CDR3 is TGTGCCATCAAAGGGGGCTCGGGCACTGAAGCTTTCTTT.

In DNA form, the CDR3 reads TGTGCCAGTAGTCCTTCGGGACAGGGGCTCGGAGAGACCCAGTACTTC. This gives the protein CASSPSGQGLGETQYF. J is TRBJ2-5 and V is TRBV19; 10 bases fit TRBD1. After removal of 5 bases from V and 4 bases from J, the junction contained 10 bases not matched to a gene. Germline V gene lookup returns CDR1 LNHDA and CDR2 SQIVND (reference sequence). The CDR3 length is 16 residues.

As for this clone: Relative to the germline gene, one junction end is altered; a read error may explain this. The rearrangement uses TRBV28 and TRBJ1-2; 8 bases fit TRBD1. CDR1 and CDR2 (germline): MDHEN, SYDVKM. The CDR3 length is 13 residues. The CDR3 DNA reads as TGTGCCACAACGCCAGGGGGCTACTACGGCTACACCTTC. Translated, it gives CATTPGGYYGYTF.

The chain carries TRBV19 and TRBJ2-5, with D perhaps TRBD1 (5 bases). Germline CDR1 and CDR2: LNHDA and SQIVND (reference sequence). V gave up 3 bases and J gave up 4 bases, with 18 bases separating them. This CDR3 has 16 residues. The CDR3 is CASSIGAQGQRETQYF. The CDR3 nucleotides are TGTGCCAGTAGTATTGGGGCCCAGGGTCAGCGAGAGACCCAGTACTTC.

The chain uses TRBV3-1 (or the pseudogene TRBV3-2) and TRBJ2-5; 9 positions agree with TRBD2. This CDR3 has 13 residues. CDR1 is LGHDT and CDR2 is YNNKEL in the germline V gene (reference sequence). V gave up 4 bases and J gave up 5 bases; unmatched junction bases: 2. CDR3 residues: CASSPAGGETQYF. As DNA, the CDR3 is TGTGCCAGCAGCCCCGCGGGAGGGGAGACCCAGTACTTC.